The clone carrying this T cell receptor (beta chain) was seen at least ten times. This sample's time point: persistent/refractory GD, antithyroid drugs over 5 years with positive TRAb. RNA from PBMCs was the source of the TCR library. These data come from a study of regulatory T cells in long-lasting Graves disease. V lost 8 bases and J lost 3, with 8 bases in between. Germline lookup yields CDR1 WSHSY and CDR2 SAAADI. The CDR3 runs to 11 residues. Relying on iRepertoire HTBI primers and Arm-PCR of CDR3 regions, the team built TCR beta libraries. TCRdb redid the calling of the multiplex PCR reads with MiXCR, one entry per CDR3 protein. Of 390,000 or so distinct CDR3 sequences listed, 20% to 25% are singletons.

The sequence was obtained from a woman aged 40 to 50 with Graves disease. Sample: peripheral blood mononuclear cells (PBMCs), taken when the disease was refractory, from a patient treated with antithyroid drugs. The V gene is TRBV10-2, the J gene TRBJ2-7, with D hard to call. CDR3 protein: CASGTNYEQYF. The CDR3 DNA reads TGCGCCAGCGGAACCAACTACGAGCAGTACTTC.